Described below is a single T cell receptor (beta chain) sequence and its context. The target antigen is unknown. This record belongs to a study of beta chain features in type 1 diabetes. Stem cell-like memory, regulatory, central memory and naive CD4+ cells were sorted via CD45RO/CCR7/CD25/CD127/CD95/CD27. The entirety of the isolated RNA underwent reverse transcription, so expressed TCRB transcripts were sequenced. Only in-frame clones appear in the TCRdb table, and some are missing; sequencing was by immunoSEQ multiplex PCR. The table lists about 340,000 clones, 13% of them singletons. Study-level points and caveats: Patients with Type 1 diabetes showed moderately but significantly shorter TCRB CDR3s in all four CD4+ subsets.

After removal of 2 bases from V and 3 bases from J, the junction contained 6 bases not matched to a gene. Germline V gene sequence: CDR1 KGHSH, CDR2 LQKENI. CDR3 length: 17 residues. This clonotype was sampled from a woman between 18 and 29 years old with type 1 diabetes. The chain combines TRBV18 with TRBJ2-1, with 11 bases matching TRBD2. The sequencing sample was made of naive CD4+ T cells from blood. CDR3 residues: CASSPSTSGGGYNEQFF. The CDR3 DNA follows: TGTGCCAGCTCACCATCAACTAGCGGGGGAGGCTACAATGAGCAGTTCTTC.